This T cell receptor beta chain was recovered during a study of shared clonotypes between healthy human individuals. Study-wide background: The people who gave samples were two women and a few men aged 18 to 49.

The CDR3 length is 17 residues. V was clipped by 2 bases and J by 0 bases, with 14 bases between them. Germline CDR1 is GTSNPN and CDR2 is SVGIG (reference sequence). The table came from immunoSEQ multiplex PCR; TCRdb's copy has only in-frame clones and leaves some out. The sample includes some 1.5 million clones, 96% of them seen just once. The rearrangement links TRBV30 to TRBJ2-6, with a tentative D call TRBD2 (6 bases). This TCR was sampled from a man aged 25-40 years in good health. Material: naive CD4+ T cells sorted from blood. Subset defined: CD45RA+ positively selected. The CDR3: CAWSTGGPSSGANVLTF. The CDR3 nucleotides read TGTGCCTGGAGTACCGGGGGTCCTTCCTCTGGGGCCAACGTCCTGACTTTC. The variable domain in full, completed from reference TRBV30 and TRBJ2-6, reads SQTIHQWPATLVQPVGSPLSLECTVEGTSNPNLYWYRQAAGRGLQLLFYSVGIGQISSEVPQNLSASRPQDRQFILSSKKLLLSDSGFYLCAWSTGGPSSGANVLTFGAGSRLTVL.